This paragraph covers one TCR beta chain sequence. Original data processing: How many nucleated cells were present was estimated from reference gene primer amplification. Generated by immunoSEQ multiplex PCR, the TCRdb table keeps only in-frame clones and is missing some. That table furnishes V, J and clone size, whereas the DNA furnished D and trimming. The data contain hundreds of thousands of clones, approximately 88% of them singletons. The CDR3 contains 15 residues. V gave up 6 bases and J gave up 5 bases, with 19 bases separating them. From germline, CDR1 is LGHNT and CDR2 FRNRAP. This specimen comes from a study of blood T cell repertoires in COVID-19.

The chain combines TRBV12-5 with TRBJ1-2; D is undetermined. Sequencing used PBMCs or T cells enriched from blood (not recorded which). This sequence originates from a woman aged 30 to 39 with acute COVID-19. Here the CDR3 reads CASGIHSGTSYGYTF. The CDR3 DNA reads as TGTGCTAGTGGCATTCATTCGGGTACCTCGTATGGCTACACCTTC.